This T cell receptor (beta chain) emerged from a study of T-cell reconstitution after alpha-beta-depleted transplantation in children. The study's findings and limits: As was reported, about two months after transplant, alpha-beta T cells came from several hundred expanded graft clones. Surviving recipient T cells and intrathymic progenitors accounted for some patients' high TCRbeta diversity at day 60. At one year after transplant, newly produced T cells mostly accounted for T-cell counts and diversity.

This CDR3 spans 15 amino acids. The germline V gene has CDR1 MDHEN and CDR2 SYDVKM. Trimming at V came to 5 bases and at J to 1 base, leaving 3 bases not matched to a gene. This clonotype came up a few times. As yet, its antigen is unknown. Preparation of the TCRbeta library involved a method that used unique molecular identifiers. TCRdb passed the PCR reads through MiXCR, listing each CDR3 protein once. The sample consists of 450,000 to 700,000 distinct CDR3 sequences, 27% of them appearing once. This sample comprised PBMCs, obtained before TCRalphabeta/CD19-depleted stem cell transplant. The clonotype comes from a boy less than two years old with Wiskott-Aldrich syndrome, due to receive a stem cell transplant. The chain is built from TRBV28 and TRBJ2-2; TRBD1 matches 8 bases. CDR3 sequence (DNA): TGTGCCAGCAGTCCGGACAGGGTGAACACCGGGGAGCTGTTTTTT. It specifies CASSPDRVNTGELFF.